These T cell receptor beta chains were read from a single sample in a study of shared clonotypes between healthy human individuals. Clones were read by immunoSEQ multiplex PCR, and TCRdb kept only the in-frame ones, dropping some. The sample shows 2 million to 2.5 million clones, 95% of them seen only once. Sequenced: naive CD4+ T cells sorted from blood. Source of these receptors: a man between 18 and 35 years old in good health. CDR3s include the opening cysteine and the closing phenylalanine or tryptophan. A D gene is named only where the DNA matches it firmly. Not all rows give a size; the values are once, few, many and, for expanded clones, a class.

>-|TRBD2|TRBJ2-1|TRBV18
TGTGCCAGCTCACCACCGGGCAGGGAGGGGCAGTTCTTC
CASSPPGREGQFF
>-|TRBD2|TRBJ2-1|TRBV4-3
TGCGCCAGCAGCCAAGTGCTAGCGGGTCTGAGCTCCTACAATGAGCAGTTCTTC
CASSQVLAGLSSYNEQFF
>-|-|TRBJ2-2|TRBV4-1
TGCGCCAGCAGCACCCTTACGAGGACCGGGGAGCTGTTTTTT
CASSTLTRTGELFF
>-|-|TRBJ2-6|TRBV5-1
TGCGCCAGCAGCTTGTCCCCCCCTGGGGCCAACGTCCTGACTTTC
CASSLSPPGANVLTF
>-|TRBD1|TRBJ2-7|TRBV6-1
TGTGCCAGCAGTGCCGGGACAGGGATTCCCTACGAGCAGTACTTC
CASSAGTGIPYEQYF
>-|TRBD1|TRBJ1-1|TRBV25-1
TGTGCCAGCAGTGACAGGGACAGCACTGAAGCTTTCTTT
CASSDRDSTEAFF
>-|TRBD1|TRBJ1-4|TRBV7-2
TGTGCCAGCAGGCCCCACAGGGGCTCCAATGAAAAACTGTTTTTT
CASRPHRGSNEKLFF
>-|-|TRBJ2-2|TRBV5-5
TGTGCCAGCAGCTTGGGACAGGACACCGGGGAGCTGTTTTTT
CASSLGQDTGELFF
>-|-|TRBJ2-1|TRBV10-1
TGCGCCAGCAGTGATAAGGGGGGGTCCTACAATGAGCAGTTCTTC
CASSDKGGSYNEQFF
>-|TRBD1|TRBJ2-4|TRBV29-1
TGCAGCGGTGGGACAGCAGCACAGGGCATTCAGTACTTC
CSGGTAAQGIQYF
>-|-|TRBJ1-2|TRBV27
TGTGCCAGCAGTCAACAGAAAGCTAACTATGGCTACACCTTC
CASSQQKANYGYTF
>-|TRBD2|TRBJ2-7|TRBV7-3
TGTGCCAGCAGTTCAGGACTAGCGGGGTCCCACGAGCAGTACTTC
CASSSGLAGSHEQYF
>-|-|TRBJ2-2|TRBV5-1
TGCGCCAGCAGGGCGACTCCCCCTCTAGAGCTGTTTTTT
CASRATPPLELFF
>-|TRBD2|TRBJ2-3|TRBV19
TGTGCCAGTAGTAGGAAACTAGCGGGAGGGCCGGGTGACGCAGATACGCAGTATTTT
CASSRKLAGGPGDADTQYF
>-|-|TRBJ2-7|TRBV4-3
TGCGCCAGCAGCCAAGATACACGCAGTCAAGAGCAGTACTTC
CASSQDTRSQEQYF
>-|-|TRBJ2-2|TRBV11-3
TGTGCCAGCAGCCCGGGGGCAAGCACCGGGGAGCTGTTTTTT
CASSPGASTGELFF
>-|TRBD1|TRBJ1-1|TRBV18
TGTGCCAGCTCGCAAATGAAGGGGGCGGGGATGAACACTGAAGCTTTCTTT
CASSQMKGAGMNTEAFF
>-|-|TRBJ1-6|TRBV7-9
TGTGCCAGCAGCCCCCAAGAAATGGGTAATTCACCCCTCCACTTT
CASSPQEMGNSPLHF
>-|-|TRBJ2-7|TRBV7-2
TGTGCCAGCAGCTTAGTCCAGTTAACCTACGAGCAGTACTTC
CASSLVQLTYEQYF
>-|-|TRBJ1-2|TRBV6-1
TGTGCCAGCACCCGGCCGCCTACCTATGGCTACACCTTC
CASTRPPTYGYTF
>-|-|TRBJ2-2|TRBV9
TGTGCCAGCAGCGTAGCCACGTACACCGGGGAGCTGTTTTTT
CASSVATYTGELFF
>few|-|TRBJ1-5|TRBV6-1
TGTGCCAGCAGTGGGGCTCTTAGCAATCAGCCCCAGCATTTT
CASSGALSNQPQHF
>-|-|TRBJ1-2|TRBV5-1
TGCGCCAGCAGCTCCCAGGCTAACTATGGCTACACCTTC
CASSSQANYGYTF
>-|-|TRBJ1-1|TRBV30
TGTGCCTGGAGCGTCGGGCGGACGAACACTGAAGCTTTCTTT
CAWSVGRTNTEAFF
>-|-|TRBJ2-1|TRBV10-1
TGCGCCAGCAGTGAGTCCCCTCATGGTACGAACAATGAGCAGTTCTTC
CASSESPHGTNNEQFF
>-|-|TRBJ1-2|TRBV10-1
TGCGCCAGCAAAATGGTTTACTATGGCTACACCTTC
CASKMVYYGYTF
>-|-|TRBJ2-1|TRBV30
TGTGCCTGCGAAACAGACCGTTACAATGAGCAGTTCTTC
CACETDRYNEQFF
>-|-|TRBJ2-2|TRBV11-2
TGTGCCAGCAGGACAGACAGGACCGGGGAGCTGTTTTTT
CASRTDRTGELFF
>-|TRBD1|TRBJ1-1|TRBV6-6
TGTGCCAGCAGTTACTCGACAGGGGGCGGCACTGAAGCTTTCTTT
CASSYSTGGGTEAFF
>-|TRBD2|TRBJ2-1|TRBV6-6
TGTGCCAGCAGTTACACCAGCGGGGGCCGCACGAATGAGCAGTTCTTC
CASSYTSGGRTNEQFF
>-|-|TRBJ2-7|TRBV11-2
TGTGCCAGCAGCTTAGTTCCCCGTGGGAAGTCCTACGAGCAGTACTTC
CASSLVPRGKSYEQYF
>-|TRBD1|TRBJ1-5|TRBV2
TGTGCCAGCAGTCGGGACAGGGTCGGCAATCAGCCCCAGCATTTT
CASSRDRVGNQPQHF
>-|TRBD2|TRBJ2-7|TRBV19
TGTGCCAGTAGTATAGTCAGCGGGGTGGACTACGAGCAGTACTTC
CASSIVSGVDYEQYF
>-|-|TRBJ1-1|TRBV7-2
TGTGCCAGCAGCTTAGGTACCCGGCTGGCTGAAGCTTTCTTT
CASSLGTRLAEAFF
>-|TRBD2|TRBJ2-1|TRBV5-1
TGCGCCAGCAGCGGCGGGACTAGCGGTGGATATGAGCAGTTCTTC
CASSGGTSGGYEQFF
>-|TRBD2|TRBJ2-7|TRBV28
TGTGCCAGCAGTCCTGTCGACGGCCCAGCGGGGGTTTTCAACGAGCAGTACTTC
CASSPVDGPAGVFNEQYF
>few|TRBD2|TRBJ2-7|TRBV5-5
TGTGCCAGCAGCTTTAGCGGGTTTCCCTACGAGCAGTACTTC
CASSFSGFPYEQYF
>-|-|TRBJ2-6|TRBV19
TGTGCCAGTAGCCGCCAGGGGATATCTGGGGCCAACGTCCTGACTTTC
CASSRQGISGANVLTF
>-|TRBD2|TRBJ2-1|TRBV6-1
TGTGCCAGCAGTGAACGTCTAGCGGGGGCCTACAATGAGCAGTTCTTC
CASSERLAGAYNEQFF
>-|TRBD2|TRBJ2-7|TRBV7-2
TGTGCCAGCAGCTTAGTAGTCGCTAGCGGGCGGTACGAGCAGTACTTC
CASSLVVASGRYEQYF
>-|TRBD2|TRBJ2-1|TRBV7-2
TGTGCCAGCAGCAGGGCTACTAGCGGGGGGACCAATGAGCAGTTCTTC
CASSRATSGGTNEQFF
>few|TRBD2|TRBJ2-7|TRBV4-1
TGCGCCAGCAGCCATCCGGGACTAGGGGGAAGGGAGCAGTACTTC
CASSHPGLGGREQYF
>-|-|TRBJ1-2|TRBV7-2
TGTGCCAGCAGCCCGGGGGTCGGAAGCTATGGCTACACCTTC
CASSPGVGSYGYTF
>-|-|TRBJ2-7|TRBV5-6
TGTGCCAGCAGCCTTTGGGGGGAGCAGTACTTC
CASSLWGEQYF
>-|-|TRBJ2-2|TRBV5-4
TGTGCCAGCAGCTACCAGGGGAGGACCGGGGAGCTGTTTTTT
CASSYQGRTGELFF
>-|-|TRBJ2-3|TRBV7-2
TGTGCCAGCAGCTTGGCCATCACAGATACGCAGTATTTT
CASSLAITDTQYF
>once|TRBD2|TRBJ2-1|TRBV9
TGTGCCAGCAGCGCCCTAGCGGGGGGGCCATACAATGAGCAGTTCTTC
CASSALAGGPYNEQFF
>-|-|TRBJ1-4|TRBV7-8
TGTGCCAGCAGCATAAGTTCCGGCGGTGAAAAACTGTTTTTT
CASSISSGGEKLFF
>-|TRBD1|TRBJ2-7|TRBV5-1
TGCGCCAGCAGCTGGGACAGGGGCGACGAGCAGTACTTC
CASSWDRGDEQYF
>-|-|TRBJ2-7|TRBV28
TGTGCCAGCCTAGACAGGTCTCGCGAGCAGTACTTC
CASLDRSREQYF
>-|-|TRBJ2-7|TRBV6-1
TGTGCCAGCAGTGAAGGCTCTCCGGGGCAGGACTTC
CASSEGSPGQDF
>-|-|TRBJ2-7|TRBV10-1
TGCGCCAGCAGTGAGTCTTGGGGGAGTCGGGGCGAGCAGTACTTC
CASSESWGSRGEQYF
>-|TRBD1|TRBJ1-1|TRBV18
TGTGCCAGCTCACCCCGACAGGGCGAGTACACTGAAGCTTTCTTT
CASSPRQGEYTEAFF
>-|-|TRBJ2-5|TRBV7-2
TGTGCCAGCAGCTTCGCCGGGGCAGCTCAAGAGACCCAGTACTTC
CASSFAGAAQETQYF
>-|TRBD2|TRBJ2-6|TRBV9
TGTGCCAGCAGCGTCGGTAGCGGGAGTCTTGGGGCCAACGTCCTGACTTTC
CASSVGSGSLGANVLTF